Listed here are 16 T cell receptor beta chains from one sample, sequenced in a study of CD8+ T cells in alopecia areata. Reverse transcription of extracted RNA yielded cDNA, which provided the sequencing template. Measured with immunoSEQ multiplex PCR; TCRdb has only the in-frame clones, and not every one. The table includes 90,000 to 100,000 clones, 60% to 65% detected once. The treatment denotes: oral pan-JAK inhibitor, 5-10 mg twice daily. The sequenced sample was CD8+ T cells sorted from blood, obtained at week 4, from a patient treated with tofacitinib. Receptor source: a human donor with alopecia areata.

In this sample, this clone turned up a few times. The rearrangement uses TRBV28 and TRBJ2-3; TRBD2 matches at 7 bases. The CDR3 has 15 residues. The ends lost 6 bases at V and 0 bases at J; junction bases unmatched: 6. The V gene's germline CDR1 is MDHEN and CDR2 SYDVKM. In nucleotides, the CDR3 is TGTGCCAGCAGCCGGCTAGCGGCTAGCACAGATACGCAGTATTTT. As protein: CASSRLAASTDTQYF.

The chain recombines TRBV27 with TRBJ1-2; 7 nucleotides align to TRBD1. Germline V gene data show CDR1 as MNHEY and CDR2 as SMNVEV (reference sequence). V dropped 3 bases and J dropped 7; count of bases not matched to a gene: 5. This CDR3 is built from 13 residues. CDR3: CASSFPTGSGYTF. CDR3 bases: TGTGCCAGCAGTTTCCCGACAGGGAGTGGCTACACCTTC.

Of note for this clone: This sample also contains other DNA sequences that code for the same CDR3. The chain uses TRBV30 and TRBJ2-7; D is perhaps TRBD1 or TRBD2 (6 bases each). V dropped 1 base and J dropped 0 bases, with 7 bases sitting between them. Germline CDR1 is GTSNPN and CDR2 is SVGIG (reference sequence). The CDR3 extends over 13 amino acids. The CDR3 DNA follows: TGTGCCTGGAGTGAGGGGGGCTCCTACGAGCAGTACTTC. As protein: CAWSEGGSYEQYF.

CDR3 region: CASSFLQAYEQYF. Here the CDR3 DNA reads TGTGCCAGCAGTTTTCTACAGGCCTACGAGCAGTACTTC. The V call is TRBV28, the J call TRBJ2-7; the D gene is possibly TRBD1 (5 bases). CDR1 MDHEN and CDR2 SYDVKM come from the germline V gene. This CDR3 is 13 amino acids long. V was shortened by 3 bases and J by 2 bases, with 8 bases between the two germline ends.

In this sample, this clone turned up a few times. This chain joins TRBV2 and TRBJ2-5, with D perhaps being TRBD1 or TRBD2 (5 bases each). Germline V gene sequence: CDR1 SNHLY, CDR2 FYNNEI. V lost 4 bases, J lost 7 bases, and 13 bases lay in between. The CDR3 spans 13 residues. The CDR3 nucleotides are TGTGCCAGCAGTGTCAGGGAGAAGGCGACCCAGTACTTC. It yields the protein CASSVREKATQYF.

The rearrangement uses TRBV29-1 and TRBJ2-7; no definite D call. The germline gives CDR1 SQVTM, CDR2 ANQGSEA. This CDR3 comprises 12 residues. V was clipped by 7 bases and J by 4 bases, with 14 bases between them. CDR3 DNA: TGCAGCGCCCTCTCGGACGTATACGAGCAGTACTTC. Amino acids: CSALSDVYEQYF.

The V and J genes are TRBV6-5 and TRBJ2-5; 12 bases line up with TRBD2. The CDR3 is 16 amino acids. The germline gives CDR1 MNHEY, CDR2 SVGAGI. After removal of 4 bases from V and 2 bases from J, the junction contained 5 bases not matched to a gene. The CDR3 region is CASSFLAGGEQETQYF. CDR3 in DNA: TGTGCCAGCAGTTTCCTAGCGGGGGGGGAGCAAGAGACCCAGTACTTC.

The chain links TRBV27 to TRBJ2-2; 11 bases fit TRBD2. The J segment lost 5 bases and the V segment lost 4 bases, leaving 3 bases of the junction unmatched. This CDR3 is built from 15 residues. Germline V gene sequence: CDR1 MNHEY, CDR2 SMNVEV (reference sequence). CDR3 sequence reads: CASSSGTSGTGELFF. The CDR3 DNA is TGTGCCAGCAGTTCCGGGACTAGCGGTACCGGGGAGCTGTTTTTT.

CDR3 bases: TGCGCCAGCGGAGCAGGGGCCCCAGATACGCAGTATTTT. This gives the protein CASGAGAPDTQYF. The chain carries TRBV5-1 and TRBJ2-3, with D possibly being TRBD1 (6 bases). There are 13 residues in the CDR3. CDR1 is SGHRS and CDR2 is YFSETQ in the germline V gene. V lost 7 bases and J 4 bases, leaving 13 bases between the germline ends.

In nucleotides, the CDR3 is TGCAGCGTTGCGGGACAGGGGAGCGAGCAGTACTTC. It encodes CSVAGQGSEQYF. This chain connects TRBV29-1 to TRBJ2-7, with TRBD1 matching 10 bases. With 4 bases clipped from V and 6 bases from J, the junction kept 3 bases outside the gene matches. CDR3 length: 12 amino acids. The germline gives CDR1 SQVTM, CDR2 ANQGSEA.

This clone was observed a few times. The chain links TRBV14 to TRBJ2-7; D ambiguous. This CDR3 is built from 14 residues. V shed 1 base and J shed 6 bases, with 13 bases lying between them. CDR1 is SGHDN, CDR2 FVKESK, per germline. The CDR3 sequence: CASSQGVSVGEQYF. The DNA of the CDR3 is TGTGCCAGCAGCCAAGGGGTTTCCGTGGGCGAGCAGTACTTC.

V gene TRBV25-1 combines with J gene TRBJ2-1; D is possibly TRBD2 (5 bases). Deletions cut 4 bases from V and 7 bases from J, with 14 bases between. The CDR3 spans 14 residues. CDR1 and CDR2 (germline): MGHDK, SYGVNS. Here the CDR3 reads CASSVSSTGNEQFF. The DNA of the CDR3 is TGTGCCAGCAGTGTCTCCAGTACGGGGAATGAGCAGTTCTTC. The full variable domain, in which reference TRBV25-1 and TRBJ2-1 provide the parts outside the CDR3, is EADIYQTPRYLVIGTGKKITLECSQTMGHDKMYWYQQDPGMELHLIHYSYGVNSTEKGDLSSESTVSRIRTEHFPLTLESARPSHTSQYLCASSVSSTGNEQFFGPGTRLTVL.

This chain uses TRBV2 with TRBJ1-1; 7 positions agree with TRBD1. The CDR3 spans 13 residues. With 10 bases clipped from V and 2 bases from J, the junction kept 7 bases outside the gene matches. CDR1 SNHLY and CDR2 FYNNEI come from the germline V gene. Here the CDR3 reads CATLGGRNTEAFF. The CDR3 DNA is TGTGCCACCTTAGGGGGCAGAAACACTGAAGCTTTCTTT.

The V call is TRBV7-9, the J call TRBJ2-5; possible D gene TRBD2, 6 bases. Trimming removed 1 base at V and 5 bases at J, with 14 bases between. The CDR3 has 15 amino acids. Germline V gene data show CDR1 as SEHNR and CDR2 as FQNEAQ (reference sequence). In DNA form, the CDR3 reads TGTGCCAGCAGCTTAGTCGGGAGTGTGCGGGAGACCCAGTACTTC. Protein sequence: CASSLVGSVRETQYF.

The CDR3 loop is CAWTAGGRDNEQFF. The CDR3 DNA reads as TGTGCCTGGACTGCGGGAGGTCGCGACAATGAGCAGTTCTTC. The chain combines TRBV30 with TRBJ2-1; 8 bases are shared with TRBD2. V lost 4 bases and J lost 5; bases outside the gene matches: 7. The CDR3 is 14 amino acids. Germline V gene sequence: CDR1 GTSNPN, CDR2 SVGIG (reference sequence).

The chain uses TRBV7-3 and TRBJ2-2; 15 positions agree with TRBD2. The CDR3 length is 17 residues. CDR1 and CDR2 (germline): SGHTA, FQGTGA. Trimming at V came to 2 bases and at J to 7 bases, leaving 5 bases not matched to a gene. The CDR3 sequence is CASSLGLAGGPYGELFF. The CDR3 DNA follows: TGTGCCAGCAGCTTAGGACTAGCGGGAGGGCCTTACGGGGAGCTGTTTTTT.